This TCR beta chain stems from a study of a mutant IDH1 vaccine in newly diagnosed glioma. Across the study: Commencement of vaccination occurred 4-6 weeks following radiotherapy alone, or concurrently with temozolomide cycles. Whole-study results and caveats: The study observed vaccine-induced immune responses in roughly 93% of patients.

This clone has a handful of counts. What it recognizes is unknown. The CDR3 length is 16 residues. The V and J ends lost 6 bases and 1 base respectively, with 15 bases between them. Germline CDR1 KGHSH, CDR2 LQKENI. Time point defined: week 11, during vaccination. Each dose delivered 300 ug of mutant IDH1 20-mer peptide subcutaneously with imiquimod. Diagnosis in the donors showed new WHO grade 3 or 4 astrocytomas that were IDH1-mutant and ATRX-lost. Assay: immunoSEQ multiplex PCR; the TCRdb copy retains only in-frame clones and omits some. The sample shows around 40,000 clones, 84% of them seen only once.

The sequence derives from a man aged 40-55 years with glioma. Sequenced material: PBMCs, taken from a glioma patient whose treatment included an IDH1 peptide vaccine. The V gene is TRBV18, the J gene TRBJ2-2, with TRBD1 as a possible D gene (6 bases). DNA for the CDR3: TGTGCCAGCTCGCCGGTACGGGACAAGAACACCGGGGAGCTGTTTTTT. Amino acids: CASSPVRDKNTGELFF.